This T cell receptor beta chain was found in a study of cytomegalovirus exposure and HLA in healthy donors. Study-level background: An analysis done earlier identified about 100 million unique TCR beta sequences from about 179 million T cells. The study's findings and limits: Cytomegalovirus association was listed for about 170 TCR beta chains. As was reported, the classifier diagnosed cytomegalovirus status with high specificity and sensitivity.

It was with 60 Vbeta and 13 Jbeta primers that the PCR ran. Produced via immunoSEQ multiplex PCR; TCRdb's table is partial and in-frame only. The table has roughly 180,000 clones, under 9.5% seen once. From germline, CDR1 is DFQATT and CDR2 SNEGSKA (reference sequence). This CDR3 comprises 11 residues. Trimming removed 6 bases from V and 1 base from J, with 6 bases in between. Notes on this clone: Its target is not known.

The source of this sequence is a woman younger than 45 in good health and CMV-seropositive. The chain is built from TRBV20-1 and TRBJ1-1, with no clear D. Sequencing used PBMCs. The CDR3 loop reads CSARGNTEAFF. The CDR3 region has the DNA TGCAGTGCCCGAGGGAACACTGAAGCTTTCTTT.